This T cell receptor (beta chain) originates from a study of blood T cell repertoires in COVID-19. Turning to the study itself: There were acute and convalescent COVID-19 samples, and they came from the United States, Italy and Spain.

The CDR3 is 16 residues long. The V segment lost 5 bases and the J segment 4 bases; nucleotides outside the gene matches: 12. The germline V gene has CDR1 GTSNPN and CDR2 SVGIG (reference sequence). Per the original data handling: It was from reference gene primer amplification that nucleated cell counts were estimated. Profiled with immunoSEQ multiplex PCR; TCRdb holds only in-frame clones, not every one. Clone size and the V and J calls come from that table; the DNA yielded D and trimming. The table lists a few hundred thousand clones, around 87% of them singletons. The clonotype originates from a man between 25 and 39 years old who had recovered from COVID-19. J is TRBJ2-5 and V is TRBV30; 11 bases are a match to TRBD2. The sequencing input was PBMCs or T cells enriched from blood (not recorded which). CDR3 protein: CAWAPGLAAWGETQYF. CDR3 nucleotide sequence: TGTGCCTGGGCGCCGGGACTAGCGGCTTGGGGAGAGACCCAGTACTTC.